The rows below give T cell receptor beta chains drawn from one sample of a study of Graves' ophthalmopathy and Graves' hyperthyroidism. TCRdb analysed the multiplex PCR reads with MiXCR anew, one entry per CDR3 protein. The data show 360,000 or so distinct CDR3 sequences, around 18% seen once. What was sequenced was peripheral blood. These receptors were taken from a woman younger than 30 with Graves' ophthalmopathy. Both conserved end residues are trimmed from each CDR3.

cdr3_aa	v_call
ASSYPLGEQY	TRBV6-5
ASSLVGRQETQY	TRBV27
ASSLPPWDRGRVTTEAF	TRBV12-3/TRBV12-4
ASSLSGGMSEQY	TRBV12-3/TRBV12-4
ASSSLRQGYEQY	TRBV27
ASSIPGQGFMEQY	TRBV28
ASSLGTLYGYT	TRBV12-3/TRBV12-4
ASSLRRATAFYGYT	TRBV7-8
ASSRGRQETQY	TRBV7-8
ASIQTRPAGELF	TRBV28
ASIRGVDTGELF	TRBV6-5
ASSYSRSASEQY	TRBV6-5
ASSPRTGRDTEAF	TRBV12-3/TRBV12-4
ASSPGTTTGEQY	TRBV5-1
ASSLPDRGGYT	TRBV11-2
ASSYSDGFNTGELF	TRBV6-5
ASSQESGGAGDTQY	TRBV4-1
ASSPRQGSEQY	TRBV4-1
AYSGSKEQY	TRBV30
SVAQENTEAF	TRBV29-1
ASSSWSGFQPQH	TRBV6-5
ASSSALADIQY	TRBV7-8
ASSQGGYEAF	TRBV4-3
ASRPLRGTEAF	TRBV6-5
AWKKGNTEAF	TRBV30
ASRDSHEQY	TRBV6-1
ASSVSLGGYGYT	TRBV9
ASRRYTGELF	TRBV2
ASSQVGNRQPVSGNTIY	TRBV4-1
SARAATLDRF	TRBV20-1
ASSLGTGGKMETQY	TRBV6-5
ASSLGYPVQETQY	TRBV27
ASSFGGSGGYT	TRBV11-2
ASSYSLQGSTGELF	TRBV6-2/TRBV6-3
ASRLGVNTEAF	TRBV2